The clone carrying this T cell receptor (beta chain) has ten or more counts. There were TCR beta CDR3 regions amplified from RNA transcripts. Researchers ran a first-round RT-PCR on the TCR CDR3 using the HTBI primer set. TCRdb processed the multiplex PCR reads anew with MiXCR; each CDR3 protein has one entry. Among hundreds of thousands of distinct CDR3 sequences listed, more than 15% were seen once. Germline V lookup: CDR1 MDHEN, CDR2 SYDVKM. The CDR3 runs 16 residues. Deletions cut 11 bases from V and 3 bases from J, with 25 bases between. The data stem from a study of T cells in Graves' hyperthyroidism and ophthalmopathy. On the basis of clinical symptoms, serum thyroxine and TRAb, thyroid ultrasound and orbital computed tomography, diagnoses were made.

Input material: blood. The chain couples TRBV28 to TRBJ1-1; D unclear. This receptor was taken from a woman in her sixties with Graves' ophthalmopathy. DNA of the CDR3: TGTGCCGCCCGAGACGGTTGGGGAGGGAGCGACACTGAAGCTTTCTTT. Amino acid sequence: CAARDGWGGSDTEAFF. Drawing the rest from reference TRBV28 and TRBJ1-1, the complete variable domain is DVKVTQSSRYLVKRTGEKVFLECVQDMDHENMFWYRQDPGLGLRLIYFSYDVKMKEKGDIPEGYSVSREKKERFSLILESASTNQTSMYLCAARDGWGGSDTEAFFGQGTRLTVV.